The present entry profiles one TCR beta chain with its context. The data belong to a study of blood T cell repertoires in COVID-19. Study at large: COVID-19 samples, acute and convalescent, were from the United States, Italy and Spain. Nucleic acid was either cDNA or gDNA, and it came from T cells, B-cell-depleted T cells, or PBMCs.

Germline V gene sequence: CDR1 GTSNPN, CDR2 SVGIG (reference sequence). V shed 4 bases and J shed 1 base, with 10 bases lying between them. The CDR3 totals 13 residues. In the original analysis: Scientists estimated how many nucleated cells there were by amplifying reference gene primers. Method: immunoSEQ multiplex PCR; TCRdb's copy keeps in-frame clones and lacks some. V and J calls and clone size are as listed in that table; D and trimming were resolved from the DNA. The table includes over 150,000 clones, about 85% detected once. The source of this sequence is a man between 40 and 49 years old with acute or convalescent COVID-19. The chain is built from TRBV30 and TRBJ1-2; D is unclear. Sample: peripheral blood. CDR3 amino acids: CAWTGSLNYGYTF. CDR3 nucleotides: TGTGCCTGGACGGGATCTCTTAACTATGGCTACACCTTC.